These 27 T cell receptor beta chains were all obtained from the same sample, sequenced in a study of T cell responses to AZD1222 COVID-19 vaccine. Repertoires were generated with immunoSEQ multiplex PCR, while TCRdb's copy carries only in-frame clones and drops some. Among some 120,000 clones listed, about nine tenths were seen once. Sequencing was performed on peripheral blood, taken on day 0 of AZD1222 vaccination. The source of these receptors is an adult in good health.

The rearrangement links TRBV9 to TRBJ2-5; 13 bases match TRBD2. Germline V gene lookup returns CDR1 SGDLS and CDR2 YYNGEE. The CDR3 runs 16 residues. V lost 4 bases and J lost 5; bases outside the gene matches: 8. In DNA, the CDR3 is TGTGCCAGCAGCCCAAGACTAGCGGGGGGTCAGGAGACCCAGTACTTC. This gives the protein CASSPRLAGGQETQYF.

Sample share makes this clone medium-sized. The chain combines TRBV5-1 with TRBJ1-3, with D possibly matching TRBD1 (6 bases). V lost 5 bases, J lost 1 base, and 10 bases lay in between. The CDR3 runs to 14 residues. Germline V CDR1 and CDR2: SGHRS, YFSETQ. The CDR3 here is CASRIQGSGNTIYF. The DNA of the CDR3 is TGCGCCAGCAGAATACAGGGTTCTGGAAACACCATATATTTT. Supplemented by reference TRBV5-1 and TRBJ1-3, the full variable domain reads KAGVTQTPRYLIKTRGQQVTLSCSPISGHRSVSWYQQTPGQGLQFLFEYFSETQRNKGNFPGRFSGRQFSNSRSEMNVSTLELGDSALYLCASRIQGSGNTIYFGEGSWLTVV.

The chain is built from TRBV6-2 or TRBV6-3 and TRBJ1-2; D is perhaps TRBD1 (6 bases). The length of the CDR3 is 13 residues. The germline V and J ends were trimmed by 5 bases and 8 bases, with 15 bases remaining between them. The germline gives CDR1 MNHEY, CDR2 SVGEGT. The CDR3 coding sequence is TGTGCCAGCAGTGACAGGACAGCGGGCGGCTACACCTTC. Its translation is CASSDRTAGGYTF.

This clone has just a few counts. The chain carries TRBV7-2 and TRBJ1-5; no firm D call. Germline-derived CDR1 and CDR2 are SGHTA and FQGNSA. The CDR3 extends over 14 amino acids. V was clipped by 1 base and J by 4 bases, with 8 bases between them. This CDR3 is CASSLEPGNQPQHF. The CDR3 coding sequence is TGTGCCAGCAGCTTAGAACCAGGAAATCAGCCCCAGCATTTT.

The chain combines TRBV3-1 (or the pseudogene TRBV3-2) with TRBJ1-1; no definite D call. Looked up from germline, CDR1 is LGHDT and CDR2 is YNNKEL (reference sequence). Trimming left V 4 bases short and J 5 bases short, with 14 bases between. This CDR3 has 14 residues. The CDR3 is CASSPGNRGTEAFF. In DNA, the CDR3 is TGTGCCAGCAGCCCGGGGAACAGAGGGACTGAAGCTTTCTTT.

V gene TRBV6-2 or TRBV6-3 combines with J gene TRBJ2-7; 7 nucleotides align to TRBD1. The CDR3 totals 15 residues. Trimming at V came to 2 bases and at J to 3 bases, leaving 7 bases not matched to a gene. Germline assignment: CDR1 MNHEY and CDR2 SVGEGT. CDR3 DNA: TGTGCCAGCAGTTACGCACAGGGGAAAGGCTACGAGCAGTACTTC. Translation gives CASSYAQGKGYEQYF.

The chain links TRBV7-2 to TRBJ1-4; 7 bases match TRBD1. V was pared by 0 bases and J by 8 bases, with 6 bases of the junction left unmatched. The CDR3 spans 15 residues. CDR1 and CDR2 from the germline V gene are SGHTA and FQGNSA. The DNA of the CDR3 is TGTGCCAGCAGCTTAGCCGAGGGGGCAGGGGAAAAACTGTTTTTT. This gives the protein CASSLAEGAGEKLFF.

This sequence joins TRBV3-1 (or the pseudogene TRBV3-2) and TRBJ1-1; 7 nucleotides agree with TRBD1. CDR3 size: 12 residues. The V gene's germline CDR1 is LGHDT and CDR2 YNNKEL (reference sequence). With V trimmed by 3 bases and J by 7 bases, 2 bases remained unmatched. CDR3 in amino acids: CASSQRTGEAFF. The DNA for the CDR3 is TGTGCCAGCAGCCAGAGGACAGGTGAAGCTTTCTTT.

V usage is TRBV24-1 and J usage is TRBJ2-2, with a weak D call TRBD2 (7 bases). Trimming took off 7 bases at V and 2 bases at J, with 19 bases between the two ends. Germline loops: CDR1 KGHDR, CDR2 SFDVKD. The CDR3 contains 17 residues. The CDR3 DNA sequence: TGTGCCACCAGGGGTCTCGCGGGGGCCGGAAACACCGGGGAGCTGTTTTTT. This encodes CATRGLAGAGNTGELFF.

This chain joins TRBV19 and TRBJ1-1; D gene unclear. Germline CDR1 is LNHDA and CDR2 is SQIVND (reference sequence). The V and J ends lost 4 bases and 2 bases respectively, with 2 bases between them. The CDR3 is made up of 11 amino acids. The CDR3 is CASSKNTEAFF. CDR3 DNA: TGTGCCAGTAGTAAAAACACTGAAGCTTTCTTT.

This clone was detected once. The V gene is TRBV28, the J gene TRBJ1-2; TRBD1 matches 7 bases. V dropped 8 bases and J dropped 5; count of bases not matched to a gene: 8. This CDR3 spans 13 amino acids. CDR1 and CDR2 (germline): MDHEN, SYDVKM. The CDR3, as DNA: TGTGCCAGCGACCCAGGGGGGGTGTATGGCTACACCTTC. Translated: CASDPGGVYGYTF.

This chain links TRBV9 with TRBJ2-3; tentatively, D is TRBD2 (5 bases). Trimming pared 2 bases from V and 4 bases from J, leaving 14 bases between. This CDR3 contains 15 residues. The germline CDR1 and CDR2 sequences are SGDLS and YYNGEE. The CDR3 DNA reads TGTGCCAGCAGCGTTACCGGGAATCTGCCAGATACGCAGTATTTT. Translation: CASSVTGNLPDTQYF.

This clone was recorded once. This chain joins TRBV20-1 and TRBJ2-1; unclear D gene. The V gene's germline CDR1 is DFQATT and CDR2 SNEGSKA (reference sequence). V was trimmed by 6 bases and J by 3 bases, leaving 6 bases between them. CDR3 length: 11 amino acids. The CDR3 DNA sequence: TGCAGTGCCCCCGACTACAATGAGCAGTTCTTC. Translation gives CSAPDYNEQFF.

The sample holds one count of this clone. CDR3 protein: CASSLGEQKRYTDTQYF. The CDR3 region has the DNA TGCGCCAGCAGCCTCGGAGAGCAGAAACGGTACACAGATACGCAGTATTTT. The chain uses TRBV4-1 and TRBJ2-3, with unresolved D. V dropped 4 bases and J dropped 2 bases, with 19 bases sitting between them. The CDR3 is 17 residues long. Germline V gene data show CDR1 as MGHRA and CDR2 as YSYEKL.

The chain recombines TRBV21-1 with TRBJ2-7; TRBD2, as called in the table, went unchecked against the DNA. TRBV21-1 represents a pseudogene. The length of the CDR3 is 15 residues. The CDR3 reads CASSRRGLLLYEQYF. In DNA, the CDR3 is TGTGCCAGCAGCAGGCGGGGACTACTCCTCTACGAGCAGTACTTC.

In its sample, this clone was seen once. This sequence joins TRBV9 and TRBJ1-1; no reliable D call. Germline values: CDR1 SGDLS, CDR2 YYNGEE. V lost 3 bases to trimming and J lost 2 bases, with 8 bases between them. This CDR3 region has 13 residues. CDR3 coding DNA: TGTGCCAGCAGCGAGACGGTTAACACTGAAGCTTTCTTT. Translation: CASSETVNTEAFF.

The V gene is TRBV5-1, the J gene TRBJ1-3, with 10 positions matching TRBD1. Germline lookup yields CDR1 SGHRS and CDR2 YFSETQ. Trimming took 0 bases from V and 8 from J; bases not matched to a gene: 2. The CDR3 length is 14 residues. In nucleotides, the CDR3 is TGCGCCAGCAGCTTGGGACAGGGGGCGGACACCATATATTTT. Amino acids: CASSLGQGADTIYF.

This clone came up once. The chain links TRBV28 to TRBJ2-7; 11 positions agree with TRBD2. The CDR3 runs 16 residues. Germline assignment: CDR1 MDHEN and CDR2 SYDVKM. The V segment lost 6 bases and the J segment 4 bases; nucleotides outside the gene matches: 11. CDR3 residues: CASSRLSGGAGYEQYF. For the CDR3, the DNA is TGTGCCAGCAGCCGCCTTAGCGGGGGGGCCGGGTACGAGCAGTACTTC. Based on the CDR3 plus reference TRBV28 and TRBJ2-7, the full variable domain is DVKVTQSSRYLVKRTGEKVFLECVQDMDHENMFWYRQDPGLGLRLIYFSYDVKMKEKGDIPEGYSVSREKKERFSLILESASTNQTSMYLCASSRLSGGAGYEQYFGPGTRLTVT.

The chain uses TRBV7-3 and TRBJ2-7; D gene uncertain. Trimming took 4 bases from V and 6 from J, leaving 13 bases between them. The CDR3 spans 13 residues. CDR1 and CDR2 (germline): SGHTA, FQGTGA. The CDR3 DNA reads TGTGCCAGCAGCTCCCAGGTGGCAACCGAGCAGTACTTC. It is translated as CASSSQVATEQYF.

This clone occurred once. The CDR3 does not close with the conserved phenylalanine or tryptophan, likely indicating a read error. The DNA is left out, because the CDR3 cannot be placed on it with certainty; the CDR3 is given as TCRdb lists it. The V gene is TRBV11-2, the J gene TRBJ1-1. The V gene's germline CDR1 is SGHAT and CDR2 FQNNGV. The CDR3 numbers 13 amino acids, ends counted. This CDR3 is CASSLVGGIPGSV.

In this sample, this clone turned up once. Written as DNA, the CDR3 is TGTGCCAGCAGTTACTTGTTAGGGGACAATCAGCCCCAGCATTTT. Its protein product is CASSYLLGDNQPQHF. J is TRBJ1-5 and V is TRBV6-2 or TRBV6-3, with D perhaps matching TRBD1 (5 bases). The germline V gene encodes CDR1 MNHEY and CDR2 SVGEGT. V was cut by 1 base and J by 3 bases, with 10 bases left in between. The CDR3 runs to 15 residues.

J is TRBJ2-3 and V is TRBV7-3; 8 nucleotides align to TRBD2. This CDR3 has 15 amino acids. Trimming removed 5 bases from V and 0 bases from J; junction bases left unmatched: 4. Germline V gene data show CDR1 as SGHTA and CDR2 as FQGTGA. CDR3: CASSPGGPSTDTQYF. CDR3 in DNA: TGTGCCAGCAGCCCGGGAGGGCCTAGCACAGATACGCAGTATTTT.

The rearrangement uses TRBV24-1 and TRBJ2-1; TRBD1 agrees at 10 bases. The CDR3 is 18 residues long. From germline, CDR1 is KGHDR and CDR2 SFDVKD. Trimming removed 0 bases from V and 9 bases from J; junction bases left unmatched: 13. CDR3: CATSDLPLGTGADSEQFF. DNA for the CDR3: TGTGCCACCAGTGATTTGCCCCTCGGGACAGGGGCCGACAGTGAGCAGTTCTTC.

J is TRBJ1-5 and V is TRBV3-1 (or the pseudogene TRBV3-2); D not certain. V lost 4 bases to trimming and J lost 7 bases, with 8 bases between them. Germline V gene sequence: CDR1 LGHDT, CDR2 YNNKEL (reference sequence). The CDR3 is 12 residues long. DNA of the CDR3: TGTGCCAGCAGCCGGACGGGACAGCCCCAGCATTTT. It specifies CASSRTGQPQHF.

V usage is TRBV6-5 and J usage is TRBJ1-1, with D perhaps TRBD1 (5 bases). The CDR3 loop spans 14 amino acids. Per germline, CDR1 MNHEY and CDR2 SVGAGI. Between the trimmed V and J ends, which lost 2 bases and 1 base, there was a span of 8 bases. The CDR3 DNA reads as TGTGCCAGCAGTTACATCGGGACGAACACTGAAGCTTTCTTT. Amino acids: CASSYIGTNTEAFF.

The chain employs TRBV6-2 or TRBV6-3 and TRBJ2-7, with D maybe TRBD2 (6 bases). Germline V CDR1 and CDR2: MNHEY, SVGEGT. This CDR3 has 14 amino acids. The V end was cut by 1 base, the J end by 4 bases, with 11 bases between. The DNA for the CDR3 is TGTGCCAGCAGTTACTGGGGACTCACTTACGAGCAGTACTTC. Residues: CASSYWGLTYEQYF.

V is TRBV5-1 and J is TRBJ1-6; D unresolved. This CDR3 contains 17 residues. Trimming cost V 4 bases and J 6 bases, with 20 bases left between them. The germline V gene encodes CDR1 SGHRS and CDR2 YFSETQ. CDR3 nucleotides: TGCGCCAGCAGCCCTGGACTGGGATCACCGATTAATTCACCCCTCCACTTT. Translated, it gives CASSPGLGSPINSPLHF.